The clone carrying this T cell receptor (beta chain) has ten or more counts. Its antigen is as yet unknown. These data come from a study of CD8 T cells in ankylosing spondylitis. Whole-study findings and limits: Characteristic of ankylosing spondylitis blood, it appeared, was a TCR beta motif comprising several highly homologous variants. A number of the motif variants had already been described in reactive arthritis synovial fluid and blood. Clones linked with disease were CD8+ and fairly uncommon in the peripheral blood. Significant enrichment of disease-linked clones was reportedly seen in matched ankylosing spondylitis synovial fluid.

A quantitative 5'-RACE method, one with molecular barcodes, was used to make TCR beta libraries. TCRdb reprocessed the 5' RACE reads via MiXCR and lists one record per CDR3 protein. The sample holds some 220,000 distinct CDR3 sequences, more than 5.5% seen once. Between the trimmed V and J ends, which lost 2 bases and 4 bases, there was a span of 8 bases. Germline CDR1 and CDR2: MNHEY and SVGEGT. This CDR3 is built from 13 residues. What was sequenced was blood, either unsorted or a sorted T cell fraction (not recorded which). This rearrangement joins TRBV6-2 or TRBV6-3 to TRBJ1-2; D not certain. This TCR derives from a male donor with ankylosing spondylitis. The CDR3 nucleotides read TGTGCCAGCAGTTACCCACCGACCTATGGCTACACCTTC. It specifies CASSYPPTYGYTF.